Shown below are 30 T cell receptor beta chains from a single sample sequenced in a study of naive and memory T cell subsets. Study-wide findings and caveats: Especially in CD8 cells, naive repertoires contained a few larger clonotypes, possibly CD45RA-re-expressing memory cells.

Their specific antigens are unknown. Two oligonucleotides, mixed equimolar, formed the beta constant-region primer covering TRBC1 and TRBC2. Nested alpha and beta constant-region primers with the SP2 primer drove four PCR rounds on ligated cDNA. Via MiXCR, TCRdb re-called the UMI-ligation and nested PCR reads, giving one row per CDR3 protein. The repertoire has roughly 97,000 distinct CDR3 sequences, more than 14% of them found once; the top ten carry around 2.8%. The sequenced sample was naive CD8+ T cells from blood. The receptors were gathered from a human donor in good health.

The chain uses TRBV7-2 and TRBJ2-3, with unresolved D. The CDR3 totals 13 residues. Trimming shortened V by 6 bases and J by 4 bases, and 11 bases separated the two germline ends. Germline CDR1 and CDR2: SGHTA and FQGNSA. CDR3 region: CASSNGFPDTQYF. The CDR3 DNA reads TGTGCCAGCAGTAACGGATTTCCAGATACGCAGTATTTT. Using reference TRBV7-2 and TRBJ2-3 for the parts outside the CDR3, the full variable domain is GAGVSQSPSNKVTEKGKDVELRCDPISGHTALYWYRQSLGQGLEFLIYFQGNSAPDKSGLPSDRFSAERTGGSVSTLTIQRTQQEDSAVYLCASSNGFPDTQYFGPGTRLTVL.

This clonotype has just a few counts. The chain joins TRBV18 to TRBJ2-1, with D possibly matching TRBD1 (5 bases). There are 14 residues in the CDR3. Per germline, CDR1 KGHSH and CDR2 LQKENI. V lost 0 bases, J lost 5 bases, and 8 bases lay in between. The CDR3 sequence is CASSPPLGDNEQFF. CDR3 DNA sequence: TGTGCCAGCTCACCACCGTTAGGGGACAATGAGCAGTTCTTC.

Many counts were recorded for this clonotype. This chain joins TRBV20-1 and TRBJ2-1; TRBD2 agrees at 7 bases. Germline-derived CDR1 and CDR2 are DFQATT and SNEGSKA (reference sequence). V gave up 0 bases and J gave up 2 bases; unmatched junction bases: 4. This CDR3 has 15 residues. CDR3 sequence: CSARDRGTTYNEQFF. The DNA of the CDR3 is TGCAGTGCTAGAGATCGCGGGACTACCTACAATGAGCAGTTCTTC.

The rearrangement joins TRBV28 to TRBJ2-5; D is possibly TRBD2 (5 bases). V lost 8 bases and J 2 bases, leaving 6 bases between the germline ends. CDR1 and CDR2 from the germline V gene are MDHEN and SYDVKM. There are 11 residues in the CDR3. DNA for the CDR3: TGTGCCAGCGGGGAGCAAGAGACCCAGTACTTC. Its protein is CASGEQETQYF.

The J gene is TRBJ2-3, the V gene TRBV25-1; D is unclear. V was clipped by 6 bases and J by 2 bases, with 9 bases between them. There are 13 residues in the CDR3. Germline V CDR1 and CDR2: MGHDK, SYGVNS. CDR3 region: CASSSLNTDTQYF. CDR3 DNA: TGTGCCAGCAGCTCCCTAAACACAGATACGCAGTATTTT. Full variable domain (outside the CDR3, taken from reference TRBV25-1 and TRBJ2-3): EADIYQTPRYLVIGTGKKITLECSQTMGHDKMYWYQQDPGMELHLIHYSYGVNSTEKGDLSSESTVSRIRTEHFPLTLESARPSHTSQYLCASSSLNTDTQYFGPGTRLTVL.

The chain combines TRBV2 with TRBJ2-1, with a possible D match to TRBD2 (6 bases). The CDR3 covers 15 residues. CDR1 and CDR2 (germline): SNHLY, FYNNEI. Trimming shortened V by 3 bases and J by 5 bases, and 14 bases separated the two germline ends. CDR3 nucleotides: TGTGCCAGCAGTGAGGAGGGGAAAGCCCACAATGAGCAGTTCTTC. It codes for CASSEEGKAHNEQFF.

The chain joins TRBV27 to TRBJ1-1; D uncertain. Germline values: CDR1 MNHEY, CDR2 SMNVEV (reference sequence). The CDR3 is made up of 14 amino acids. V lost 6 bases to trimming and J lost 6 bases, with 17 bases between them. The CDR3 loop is CASSPSPIGPEAFF. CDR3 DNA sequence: TGTGCCAGCAGCCCCTCCCCGATTGGCCCTGAAGCTTTCTTT.

CDR3 in DNA: TGTGCCAGTCTAGCGGGGGGCACAGATACGCAGTATTTT. Translated, it gives CASLAGGTDTQYF. V and J are TRBV12-3 or TRBV12-4 and TRBJ2-3; 10 nucleotides agree with TRBD2. CDR3 size: 13 residues. Germline trimming cut 9 bases from V and 1 base from J; bases unmatched to any gene: 1.

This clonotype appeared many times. The CDR3 here is CAISGTENPDTQYF. The CDR3 DNA follows: TGTGCCATCAGCGGGACAGAAAACCCAGATACGCAGTATTTT. The chain joins TRBV10-3 to TRBJ2-3; 7 bases align to TRBD1. The V gene end was trimmed by 6 bases and the J gene end by 4 bases; junction bases not matched to a gene: 7. Germline V CDR1 and CDR2: ENHRY, SYGVKD. This CDR3 contains 14 residues.

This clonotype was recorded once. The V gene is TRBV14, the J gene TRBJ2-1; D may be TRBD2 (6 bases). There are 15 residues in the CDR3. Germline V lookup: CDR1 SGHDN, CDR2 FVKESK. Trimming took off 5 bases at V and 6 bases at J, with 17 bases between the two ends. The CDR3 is CASSYKIGGGNEQFF. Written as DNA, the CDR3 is TGTGCCAGCAGCTACAAGATCGGGGGAGGCAATGAGCAGTTCTTC.

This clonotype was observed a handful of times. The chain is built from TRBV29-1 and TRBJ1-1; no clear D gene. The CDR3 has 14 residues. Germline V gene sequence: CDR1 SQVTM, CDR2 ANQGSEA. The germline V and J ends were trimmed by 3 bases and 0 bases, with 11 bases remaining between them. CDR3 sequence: CSVDQATMNTEAFF. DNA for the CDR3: TGCAGCGTTGACCAGGCTACAATGAACACTGAAGCTTTCTTT.

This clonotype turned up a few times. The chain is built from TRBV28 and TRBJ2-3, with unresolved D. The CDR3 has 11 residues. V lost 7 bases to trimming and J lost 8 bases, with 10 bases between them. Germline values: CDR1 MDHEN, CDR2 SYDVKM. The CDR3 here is CASTSLATQYF. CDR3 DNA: TGTGCCAGCACCTCTTTGGCTACGCAGTATTTT.

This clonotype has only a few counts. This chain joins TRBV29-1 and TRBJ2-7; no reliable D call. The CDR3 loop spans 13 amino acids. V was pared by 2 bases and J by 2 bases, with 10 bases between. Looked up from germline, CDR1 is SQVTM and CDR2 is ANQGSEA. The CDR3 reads CSVETPAPYEQYF. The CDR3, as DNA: TGCAGCGTTGAAACACCGGCCCCCTACGAGCAGTACTTC.

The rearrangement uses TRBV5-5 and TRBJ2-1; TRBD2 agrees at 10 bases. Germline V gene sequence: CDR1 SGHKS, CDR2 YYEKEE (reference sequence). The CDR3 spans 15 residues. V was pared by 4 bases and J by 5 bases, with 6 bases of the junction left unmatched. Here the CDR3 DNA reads TGTGCCAGCAGCCCCTATGGACTAGCGGACAATGAGCAGTTCTTC. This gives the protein CASSPYGLADNEQFF.

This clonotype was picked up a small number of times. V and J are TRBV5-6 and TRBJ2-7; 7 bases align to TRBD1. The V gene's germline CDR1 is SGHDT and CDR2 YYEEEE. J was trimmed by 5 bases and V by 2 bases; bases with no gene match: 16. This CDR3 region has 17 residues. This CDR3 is CASSFRVRGTMFDEQYF. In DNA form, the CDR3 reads TGTGCCAGCAGCTTCAGGGTCAGGGGGACGATGTTCGACGAGCAGTACTTC.

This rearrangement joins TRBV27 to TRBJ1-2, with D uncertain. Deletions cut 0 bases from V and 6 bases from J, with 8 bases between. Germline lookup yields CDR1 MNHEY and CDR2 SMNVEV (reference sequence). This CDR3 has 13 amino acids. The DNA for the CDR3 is TGTGCCAGCAGTTTATCTGAGGTCGATGGCTACACCTTC. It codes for CASSLSEVDGYTF.

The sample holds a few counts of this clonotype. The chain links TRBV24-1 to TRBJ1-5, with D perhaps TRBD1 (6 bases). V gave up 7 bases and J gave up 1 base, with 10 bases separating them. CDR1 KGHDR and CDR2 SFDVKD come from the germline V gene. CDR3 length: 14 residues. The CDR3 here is CATSPDRSNQPQHF. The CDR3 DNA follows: TGTGCCACCAGCCCCGACAGGAGCAATCAGCCCCAGCATTTT.

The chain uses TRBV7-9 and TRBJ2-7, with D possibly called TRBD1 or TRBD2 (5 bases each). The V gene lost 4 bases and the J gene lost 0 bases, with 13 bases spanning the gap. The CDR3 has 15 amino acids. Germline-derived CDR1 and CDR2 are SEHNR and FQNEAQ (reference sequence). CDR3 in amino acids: CASSSQGEASYEQYF. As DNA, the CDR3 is TGTGCCAGCAGCTCCCAGGGAGAAGCCTCCTACGAGCAGTACTTC.

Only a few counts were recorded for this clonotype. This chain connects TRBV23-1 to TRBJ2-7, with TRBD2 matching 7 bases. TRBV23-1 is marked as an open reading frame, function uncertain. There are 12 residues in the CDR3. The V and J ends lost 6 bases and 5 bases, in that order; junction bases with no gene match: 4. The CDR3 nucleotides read TGCGCCAGCAGGGTAGCGGGTCACGAGCAGTACTTC. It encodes CASRVAGHEQYF.

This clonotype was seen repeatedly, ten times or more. The CDR3 loop reads CASSETYPSGYNEQFF. The CDR3 DNA reads TGTGCCAGCAGCGAAACCTATCCTAGCGGGTACAATGAGCAGTTCTTC. The chain couples TRBV4-2 to TRBJ2-1; the match to TRBD2 covers 8 bases. This CDR3 is built from 16 residues. Germline V gene sequence: CDR1 LGHNA, CDR2 YNFKEQ. The V gene end was trimmed by 5 bases and the J gene end by 4 bases; junction bases not matched to a gene: 10.

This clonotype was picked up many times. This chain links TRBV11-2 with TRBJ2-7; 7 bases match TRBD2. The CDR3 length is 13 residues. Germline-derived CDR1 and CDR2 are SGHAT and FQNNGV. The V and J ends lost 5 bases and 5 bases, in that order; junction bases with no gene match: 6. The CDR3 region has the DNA TGTGCCAGCAGCCCTCCGACTAGCCACGAGCAGTACTTC. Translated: CASSPPTSHEQYF.

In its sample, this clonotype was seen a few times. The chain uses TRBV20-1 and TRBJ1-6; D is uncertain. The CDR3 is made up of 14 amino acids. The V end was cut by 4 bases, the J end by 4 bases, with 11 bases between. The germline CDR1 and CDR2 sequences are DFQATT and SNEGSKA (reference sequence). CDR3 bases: TGCAGTGCTATGGATAATCGATATAATTCACCCCTCCACTTT. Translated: CSAMDNRYNSPLHF.

CDR3 loop: CASSSGTSFNNEQFF. DNA of the CDR3: TGTGCCAGCAGCTCCGGGACATCATTTAATAATGAGCAGTTCTTC. The chain uses TRBV5-6 and TRBJ2-1; the D gene is possibly TRBD1 (6 bases). V shed 3 bases and J shed 7 bases, with 17 bases lying between them. The germline gives CDR1 SGHDT, CDR2 YYEEEE. The CDR3 runs 15 residues.

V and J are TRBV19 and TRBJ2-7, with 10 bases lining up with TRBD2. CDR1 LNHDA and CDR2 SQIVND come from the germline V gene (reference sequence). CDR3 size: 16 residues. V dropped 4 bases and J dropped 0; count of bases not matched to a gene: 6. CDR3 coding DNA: TGTGCCAGTAGTAGAGACCTAGCGGGGGACTCCTACGAGCAGTACTTC. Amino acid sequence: CASSRDLAGDSYEQYF.

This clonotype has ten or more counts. CDR3 protein: CAWSVRGGTEAFF. As DNA, the CDR3 is TGTGCCTGGAGCGTTAGGGGTGGTACTGAAGCTTTCTTT. V is TRBV30 and J is TRBJ1-1; the D gene is possibly TRBD1 (5 bases). The CDR3 has 13 residues. V gave up 3 bases and J gave up 5 bases, with 13 bases separating them. Germline lookup yields CDR1 GTSNPN and CDR2 SVGIG (reference sequence).

CDR3 region: CSARGPPDRTRSYEQYF. In nucleotides, the CDR3 is TGCAGTGCTAGAGGCCCCCCCGACAGGACCCGCTCCTACGAGCAGTACTTC. The chain recombines TRBV20-1 with TRBJ2-7; D is perhaps TRBD1 (6 bases). There are 17 residues in the CDR3. Germline V gives CDR1 DFQATT, CDR2 SNEGSKA (reference sequence). With 1 base removed from V and 0 bases from J, the gap between germline ends came to 19 bases.

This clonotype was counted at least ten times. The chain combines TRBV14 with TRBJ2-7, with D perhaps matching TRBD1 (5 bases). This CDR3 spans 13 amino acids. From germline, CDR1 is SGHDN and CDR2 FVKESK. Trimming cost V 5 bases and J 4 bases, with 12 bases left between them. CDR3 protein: CASSINAGYEQYF. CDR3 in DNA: TGTGCCAGCAGCATTAACGCAGGGTACGAGCAGTACTTC. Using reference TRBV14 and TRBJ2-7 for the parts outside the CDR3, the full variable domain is EAGVTQFPSHSVIEKGQTVTLRCDPISGHDNLYWYRRVMGKEIKFLLHFVKESKQDESGMPNNRFLAERTGGTYSTLKVQPAELEDSGVYFCASSINAGYEQYFGPGTRLTVT.

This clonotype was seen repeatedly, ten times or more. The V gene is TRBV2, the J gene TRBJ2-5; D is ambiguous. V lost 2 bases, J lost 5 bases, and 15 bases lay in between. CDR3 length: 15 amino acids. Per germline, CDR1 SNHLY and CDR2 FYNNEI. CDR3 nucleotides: TGTGCCAGCAGTGAATGGCAACCCCAAGGGGAGACCCAGTACTTC. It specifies CASSEWQPQGETQYF. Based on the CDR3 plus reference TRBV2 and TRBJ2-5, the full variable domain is EPEVTQTPSHQVTQMGQEVILRCVPISNHLYFYWYRQILGQKVEFLVSFYNNEISEKSEIFDDQFSVERPDGSNFTLKIRSTKLEDSAMYFCASSEWQPQGETQYFGPGTRLLVL.

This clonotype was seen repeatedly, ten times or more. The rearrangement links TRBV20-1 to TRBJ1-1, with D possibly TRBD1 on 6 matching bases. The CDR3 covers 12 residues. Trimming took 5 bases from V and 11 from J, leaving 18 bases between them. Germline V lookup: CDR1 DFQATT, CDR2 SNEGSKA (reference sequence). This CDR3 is CSARTGSGTAFF. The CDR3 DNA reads TGCAGTGCTCGAACAGGGTCTGGGACGGCTTTCTTT.

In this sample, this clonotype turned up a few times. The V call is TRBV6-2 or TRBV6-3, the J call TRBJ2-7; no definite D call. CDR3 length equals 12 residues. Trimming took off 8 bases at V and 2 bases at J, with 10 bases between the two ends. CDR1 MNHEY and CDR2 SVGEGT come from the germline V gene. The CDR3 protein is CASSKGPYEQYF. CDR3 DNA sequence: TGTGCCAGCTCCAAGGGTCCCTACGAGCAGTACTTC.